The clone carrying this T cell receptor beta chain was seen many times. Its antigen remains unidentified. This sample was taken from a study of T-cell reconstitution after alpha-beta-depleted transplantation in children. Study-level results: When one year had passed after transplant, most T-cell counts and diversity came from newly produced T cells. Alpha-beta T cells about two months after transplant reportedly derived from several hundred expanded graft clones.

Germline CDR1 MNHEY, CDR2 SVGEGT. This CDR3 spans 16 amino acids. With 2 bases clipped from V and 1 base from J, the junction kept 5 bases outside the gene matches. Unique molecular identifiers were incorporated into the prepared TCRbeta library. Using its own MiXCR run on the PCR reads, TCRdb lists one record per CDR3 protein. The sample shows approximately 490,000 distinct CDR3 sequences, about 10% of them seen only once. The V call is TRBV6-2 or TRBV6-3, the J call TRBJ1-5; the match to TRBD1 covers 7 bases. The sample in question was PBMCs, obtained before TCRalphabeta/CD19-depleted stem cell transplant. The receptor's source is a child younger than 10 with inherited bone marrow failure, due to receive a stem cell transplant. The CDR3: CASSYRPGGSNQPQHF. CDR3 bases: TGTGCCAGCAGTTACAGGCCAGGGGGAAGCAATCAGCCCCAGCATTTT.